The TCR beta chain described here comes from a study of OX40 agonist ivuxolimab in advanced cancers. Across the whole study: In this cohort, patients received ivuxolimab, an agonistic anti-OX40 (CD134) antibody. Ivuxolimab was delivered to patients intravenously every 2 weeks at doses spanning 0.01 to 10 mg/kg. It was permissible to have had prior anti-PD-1, anti-PD-L1 or anti-CTLA-4 therapy, and around 41% had some.

Assay used: immunoSEQ multiplex PCR; TCRdb lists only in-frame clones, some missing. The sample records about 70,000 clones, 70% to 90% being singletons. V dropped 4 bases and J dropped 0 bases, with 10 bases sitting between them. The CDR3 consists of 15 residues. Germline CDR1 reads MDHEN; CDR2 reads SYDVKM. Peripheral blood came from all dose cohorts at three timepoints. The sequence came from an adult with an advanced solid tumor such as melanoma, head and neck, liver or kidney cancer. The chain joins TRBV28 to TRBJ1-3; D may be TRBD1 (5 bases). This specimen consisted of CD4+ or CD8+ T cells sorted from blood, obtained in a trial of the OX40 agonist ivuxolimab. CDR3 residues: CASSSGRLSGNTIYF. Here the CDR3 DNA reads TGTGCCAGCAGTTCGGGACGACTCTCTGGAAACACCATATATTTT.